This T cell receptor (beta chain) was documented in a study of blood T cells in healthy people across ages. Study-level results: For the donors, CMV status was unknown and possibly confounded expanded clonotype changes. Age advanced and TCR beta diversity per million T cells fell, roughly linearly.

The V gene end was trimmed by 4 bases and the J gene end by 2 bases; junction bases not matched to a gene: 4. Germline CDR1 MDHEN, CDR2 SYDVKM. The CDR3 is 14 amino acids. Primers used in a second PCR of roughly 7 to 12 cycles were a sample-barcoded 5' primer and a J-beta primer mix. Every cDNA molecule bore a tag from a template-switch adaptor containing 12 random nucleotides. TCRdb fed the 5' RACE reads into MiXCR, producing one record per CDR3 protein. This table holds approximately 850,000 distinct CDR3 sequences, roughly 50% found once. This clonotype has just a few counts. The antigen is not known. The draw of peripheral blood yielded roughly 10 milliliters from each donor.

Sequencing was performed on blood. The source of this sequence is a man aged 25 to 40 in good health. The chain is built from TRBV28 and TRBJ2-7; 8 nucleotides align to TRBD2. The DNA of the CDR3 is TGTGCCAGCAGTTGGACTAGCCGACCCTACGAGCAGTACTTC. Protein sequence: CASSWTSRPYEQYF.